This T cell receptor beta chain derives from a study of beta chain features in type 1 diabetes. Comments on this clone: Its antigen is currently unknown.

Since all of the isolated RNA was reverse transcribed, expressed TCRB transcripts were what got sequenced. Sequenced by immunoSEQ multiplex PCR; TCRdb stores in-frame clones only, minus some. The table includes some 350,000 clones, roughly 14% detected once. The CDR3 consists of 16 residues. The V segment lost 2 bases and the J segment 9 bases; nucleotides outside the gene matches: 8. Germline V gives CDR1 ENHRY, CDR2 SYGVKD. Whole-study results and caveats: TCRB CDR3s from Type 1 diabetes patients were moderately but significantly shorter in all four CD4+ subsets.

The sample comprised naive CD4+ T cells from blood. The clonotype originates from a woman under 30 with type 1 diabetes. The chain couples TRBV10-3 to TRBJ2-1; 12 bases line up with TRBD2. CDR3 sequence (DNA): TGTGCCATCAGTGAGAAGGCTAGCGGGAGGGCCGGTGAGCAGTTCTTC. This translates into CAISEKASGRAGEQFF.